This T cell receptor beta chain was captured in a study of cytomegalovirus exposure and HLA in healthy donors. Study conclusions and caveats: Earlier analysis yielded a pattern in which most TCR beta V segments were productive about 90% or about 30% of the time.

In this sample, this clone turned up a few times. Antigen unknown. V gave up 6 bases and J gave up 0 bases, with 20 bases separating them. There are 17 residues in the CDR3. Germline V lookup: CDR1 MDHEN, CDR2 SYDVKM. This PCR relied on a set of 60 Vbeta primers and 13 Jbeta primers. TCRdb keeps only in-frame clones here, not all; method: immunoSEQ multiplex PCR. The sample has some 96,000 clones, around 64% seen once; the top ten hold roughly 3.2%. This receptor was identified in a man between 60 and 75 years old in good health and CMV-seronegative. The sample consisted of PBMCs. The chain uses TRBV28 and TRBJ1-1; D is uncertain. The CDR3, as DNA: TGTGCCAGCAGCCCCAGTCCCCAGTCGACACTGAACACTGAAGCTTTCTTT. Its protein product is CASSPSPQSTLNTEAFF.